The 15 T cell receptor beta chains presented below share a single source sample, sequenced in a study of shared clonotypes between healthy human individuals. Data came from immunoSEQ multiplex PCR; TCRdb stores just in-frame clones and leaves some out. The table lists around 2,000,000 clones, roughly 96% of them singletons. Input material: naive CD4+ T cells sorted from blood. The subset denotes: CD45RA+ positively selected. These receptors were collected from a man in his late teens or twenties in good health.

The chain is built from TRBV6-5 and TRBJ2-5, with D perhaps TRBD1 or TRBD2 (5 bases each). Trimming took 2 bases from V and 10 from J, leaving 14 bases between them. Germline V gives CDR1 MNHEY, CDR2 SVGAGI. The CDR3 has 13 amino acids. The CDR3 protein is CASSYPGTGDQYF. The CDR3 coding sequence is TGTGCCAGCAGTTACCCTGGGACCGGGGACCAGTACTTC.

The genes are TRBV2 and TRBJ2-5; 8 bases match TRBD2. The V gene end was trimmed by 6 bases and the J gene end by 2 bases; junction bases not matched to a gene: 2. The CDR3 spans 13 residues. Germline V gene lookup returns CDR1 SNHLY and CDR2 FYNNEI. CDR3 loop: CASRGLEQETQYF. CDR3 DNA sequence: TGTGCCAGCAGGGGACTAGAACAAGAGACCCAGTACTTC.

This chain connects TRBV10-3 to TRBJ2-2; 10 nucleotides line up with TRBD1. The CDR3 contains 15 residues. V dropped 8 bases and J dropped 3; count of bases not matched to a gene: 6. CDR1 and CDR2 (germline): ENHRY, SYGVKD. CDR3 loop: CAIRFDRGHTGELFF. Written as DNA, the CDR3 is TGTGCCATCCGCTTCGACAGGGGGCACACCGGGGAGCTGTTTTTT.

J is TRBJ1-6 and V is TRBV9; D not certain. Germline-derived CDR1 and CDR2 are SGDLS and YYNGEE. Between the trimmed V and J ends, which lost 4 bases and 5 bases, there was a span of 13 bases. The CDR3 length is 15 residues. The CDR3 region has the DNA TGTGCCAGCAGCCCAGGCGGGAGGGATAATTCACCCCTCCACTTT. Translated, it gives CASSPGGRDNSPLHF.

The chain employs TRBV5-8 and TRBJ2-3; 8 positions match TRBD1. CDR1 is SGHTS, CDR2 YDEGEE, per germline. Germline trimming cut 4 bases from V and 5 bases from J; bases unmatched to any gene: 12. CDR3 length: 16 amino acids. As DNA, the CDR3 is TGTGCCAGCAGCCCGGGCGAGGACAGGGCTCAAGATACGCAGTATTTT. Residues: CASSPGEDRAQDTQYF.

This chain uses TRBV28 with TRBJ1-2; 10 positions match TRBD1. The CDR3 has 18 residues. Germline V gene lookup returns CDR1 MDHEN and CDR2 SYDVKM. Unmatched junction bases numbered 16, after V lost 6 bases and J lost 3 bases. The CDR3 protein is CASSPTSIGTGDYYGYTF. The CDR3 nucleotides are TGTGCCAGCAGCCCTACTTCCATCGGGACAGGGGATTACTATGGCTACACCTTC.

This clone was seen only once. This chain joins TRBV5-1 and TRBJ1-1; no reliable D call. V was clipped by 0 bases and J by 7 bases, with 22 bases between them. Germline values: CDR1 SGHRS, CDR2 YFSETQ. CDR3 size: 17 residues. The CDR3 sequence is CASSLGPARVIYYEAFF. The CDR3 DNA reads as TGCGCCAGCAGCTTGGGCCCCGCTCGAGTCATCTACTATGAAGCTTTCTTT.

The chain employs TRBV11-2 and TRBJ2-7, with D possibly being TRBD2 (6 bases). Trimming removed 5 bases at V and 9 bases at J, with 26 bases between. The CDR3 extends over 16 amino acids. CDR1 and CDR2 from the germline V gene are SGHAT and FQNNGV. CDR3 sequence: CASSERLVSLSFRQYF. CDR3 DNA: TGTGCCAGCAGCGAAAGACTAGTCAGTCTCTCCTTTAGGCAGTACTTC.

Of note for this clone: This specimen includes other DNA sequences encoding the same CDR3. The chain joins TRBV7-9 to TRBJ2-7, with D tentatively TRBD1 or TRBD2 (5 bases each). The V and J ends lost 0 bases and 1 base respectively, with 7 bases between them. CDR1 is SEHNR and CDR2 is FQNEAQ in the germline V gene (reference sequence). The CDR3 is made up of 14 amino acids. Here the CDR3 reads CASSLAGVSYEQYF. CDR3 sequence (DNA): TGTGCCAGCAGCTTAGCGGGGGTTTCCTACGAGCAGTACTTC.

The V gene is TRBV5-6, the J gene TRBJ2-1; 14 positions match TRBD2. Germline values: CDR1 SGHDT, CDR2 YYEEEE. The length of the CDR3 is 17 residues. V dropped 4 bases and J dropped 3; count of bases not matched to a gene: 6. In DNA, the CDR3 is TGTGCCAGCAGCCAGGGACTAGCGGGAGAAAGCTACAATGAGCAGTTCTTC. This translates into CASSQGLAGESYNEQFF.

The rearrangement joins TRBV25-1 to TRBJ2-2, with D unclear. Trimming took 3 bases from V and 0 from J, leaving 5 bases between them. This CDR3 is 14 amino acids long. The germline V gene encodes CDR1 MGHDK and CDR2 SYGVNS. The CDR3: CASSDPANTGELFF. As DNA, the CDR3 is TGTGCCAGCAGTGATCCGGCGAACACCGGGGAGCTGTTTTTT. Together with reference TRBV25-1 and TRBJ2-2, the CDR3 gives the full variable domain: EADIYQTPRYLVIGTGKKITLECSQTMGHDKMYWYQQDPGMELHLIHYSYGVNSTEKGDLSSESTVSRIRTEHFPLTLESARPSHTSQYLCASSDPANTGELFFGEGSRLTVL.

The rearrangement uses TRBV5-1 and TRBJ2-5; TRBD2 matches at 10 bases. J lost 3 bases, V lost 0 bases, and 14 bases had no gene match. This CDR3 is 19 amino acids long. Germline values: CDR1 SGHRS, CDR2 YFSETQ. The CDR3 spells CASSLGAGRILAGEETQYF. The DNA of the CDR3 is TGCGCCAGCAGCTTGGGTGCAGGGAGGATTCTAGCGGGAGAAGAGACCCAGTACTTC.

Concerning this clone: Additional DNA sequences in this sample encode the identical CDR3. The gene calls are TRBV2 and TRBJ2-5; 7 bases line up with TRBD1. The CDR3 has 13 amino acids. The V segment lost 7 bases and the J segment 2 bases; nucleotides outside the gene matches: 4. Germline assignment: CDR1 SNHLY and CDR2 FYNNEI. DNA of the CDR3: TGTGCCAGCACCGGGACAGTTCAAGAGACCCAGTACTTC. This gives the protein CASTGTVQETQYF.

This rearrangement joins TRBV28 to TRBJ2-7, with D possibly matching TRBD1 (5 bases). Trimming took 5 bases from V and 7 from J, leaving 15 bases between them. Germline V gives CDR1 MDHEN, CDR2 SYDVKM. CDR3 size: 13 residues. Written as DNA, the CDR3 is TGTGCCAGCAGTCCCTCCTGGCAGGGAGAGCAGTACTTC. This gives the protein CASSPSWQGEQYF.

The chain recombines TRBV30 with TRBJ1-2; D not resolved. V was clipped by 5 bases and J by 4 bases, with 17 bases between them. CDR3 size: 14 residues. Per germline, CDR1 GTSNPN and CDR2 SVGIG (reference sequence). As DNA, the CDR3 is TGTGCCTGGCGGAGAACCGGGTATGGCTATGGCTACACCTTC. This encodes CAWRRTGYGYGYTF.